This T cell receptor (beta chain) was found in a study of shared clonotypes between healthy human individuals. Method: immunoSEQ multiplex PCR; TCRdb's copy keeps in-frame clones and lacks some. The sample contains more than 850,000 clones, around 82% of which appear only once. After removal of 6 bases from V and 6 bases from J, the junction contained 11 bases not matched to a gene. Germline CDR1 and CDR2: SNHLY and FYNNEI. This CDR3 has 15 residues. This clone is a singleton in its sample. The chain employs TRBV2 and TRBJ2-3, with TRBD1 identical over 8 bases. Sequenced: memory CD4+ T cells from PBMCs. Specified subset: CD45RA-negative fraction. This TCR derives from a man aged 18 to 29 in good health. Some clones in this sample may be carry-over from other donors' samples. CDR3 amino acids: CASRNRGTSWDTQYF. CDR3 nucleotides: TGTGCCAGCAGGAACAGGGGGACTTCCTGGGATACGCAGTATTTT.